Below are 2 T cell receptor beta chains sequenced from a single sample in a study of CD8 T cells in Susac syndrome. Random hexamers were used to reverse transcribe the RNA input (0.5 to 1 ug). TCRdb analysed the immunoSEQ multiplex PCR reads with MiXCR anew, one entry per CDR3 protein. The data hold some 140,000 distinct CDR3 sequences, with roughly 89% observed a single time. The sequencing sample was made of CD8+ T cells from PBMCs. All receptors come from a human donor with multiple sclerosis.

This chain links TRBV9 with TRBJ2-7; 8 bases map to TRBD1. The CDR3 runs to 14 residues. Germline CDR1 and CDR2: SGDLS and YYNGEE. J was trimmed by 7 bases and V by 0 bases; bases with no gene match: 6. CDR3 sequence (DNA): TGTGCCAGCAGCGTAGGGTCAGGGGGCCAAGAGCAGTACTTC. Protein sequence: CASSVGSGGQEQYF.

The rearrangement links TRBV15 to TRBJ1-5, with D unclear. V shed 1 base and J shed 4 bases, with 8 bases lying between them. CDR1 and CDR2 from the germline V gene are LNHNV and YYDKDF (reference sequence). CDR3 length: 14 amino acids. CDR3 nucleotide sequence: TGTGCCACCAGCAGAGTTGGGGAAAATCAGCCCCAGCATTTT. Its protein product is CATSRVGENQPQHF.